This TCR beta chain was captured by sequencing in a study of monozygotic twins with inflammatory bowel disease. In germline, CDR1 is LGHDT, CDR2 YNNKEL (reference sequence). The CDR3 consists of 13 residues. TCRdb re-analyzed the 5' RACE reads; it lists each CDR3 protein once, without DNA. Here the sample table reports 300,000 to 350,000 distinct CDR3 sequences. V gene TRBV3-1 combines with J gene TRBJ2-5. The source is a human donor with ulcerative colitis or Crohn's disease, or a healthy co-twin of an affected twin (not recorded which). Sequences were obtained from blood. The CDR3 sequence: CASSQPVFETQYF.